The rows below give T cell receptor beta chains drawn from one sample of a study of blood T cells in healthy people across ages. TCRdb fed the 5' RACE reads into MiXCR, producing one record per CDR3 protein. The sample consists of about 1.4 million distinct CDR3 sequences, around 55% of them appearing once. Sequencing used blood. Every receptor here comes from a man younger than 35 in good health. Both conserved end residues are part of each CDR3. D genes are given only for firm matches. Some rows have no size entry. The others give once, few or many, or a class for an expanded clone.

cdr3_aa: CAISEPGLAELNEQFF
clone_size: -
d_call: TRBD2
v_call: TRBV10-3
j_call: TRBJ2-1

cdr3_aa: CASSYSSGDYEQYF
clone_size: few
d_call: TRBD2
v_call: TRBV6-5
j_call: -

cdr3_aa: CASSQEGTSGTYEQFF
clone_size: -
d_call: TRBD2
v_call: TRBV4-1
j_call: TRBJ2-1

cdr3_aa: CSPFPGHHSYEQYF
clone_size: -
d_call: -
v_call: TRBV20-1
j_call: TRBJ2-7

cdr3_aa: CASRGSGTGANVLTF
clone_size: -
d_call: -
v_call: TRBV6-5
j_call: TRBJ2-6

cdr3_aa: CASGGQPNYGYTF
clone_size: -
d_call: TRBD1
v_call: TRBV28
j_call: TRBJ1-2

cdr3_aa: CASSQALAKNIQYF
clone_size: -
d_call: -
v_call: TRBV4-1
j_call: TRBJ2-4

cdr3_aa: CASSQDRGVGDSPYEQYF
clone_size: -
d_call: TRBD1
v_call: TRBV4-2
j_call: TRBJ2-7

cdr3_aa: CAISEPRQGSYGYTF
clone_size: -
d_call: TRBD1
v_call: TRBV10-3
j_call: TRBJ1-2

cdr3_aa: CASSFDPGHYEQYF
clone_size: -
d_call: -
v_call: TRBV7-2
j_call: TRBJ2-7

cdr3_aa: CASSRGGELYGYTF
clone_size: -
d_call: -
v_call: TRBV28
j_call: TRBJ1-2

cdr3_aa: CASSVGDDEQYF
clone_size: -
d_call: -
v_call: TRBV2
j_call: TRBJ2-7

cdr3_aa: CASTMAVNYGYTF
clone_size: -
d_call: -
v_call: TRBV19
j_call: TRBJ1-2

cdr3_aa: CASTTGPYFRNEQFF
clone_size: once
d_call: -
v_call: TRBV7-2
j_call: TRBJ2-1